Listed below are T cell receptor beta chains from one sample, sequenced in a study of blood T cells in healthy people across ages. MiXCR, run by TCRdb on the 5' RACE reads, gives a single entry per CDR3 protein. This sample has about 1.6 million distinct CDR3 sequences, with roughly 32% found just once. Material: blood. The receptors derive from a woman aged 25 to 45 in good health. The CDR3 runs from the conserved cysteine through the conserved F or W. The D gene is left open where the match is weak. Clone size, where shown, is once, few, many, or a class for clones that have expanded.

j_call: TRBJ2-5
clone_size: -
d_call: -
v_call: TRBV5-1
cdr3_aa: CASSSRQSTIQETQYF
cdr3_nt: TGCGCCAGCAGCTCGAGACAGAGTACGATACAAGAGACCCAGTACTTC

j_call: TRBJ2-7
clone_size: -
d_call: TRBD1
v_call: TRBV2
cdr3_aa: CASSVRRQGWLPEQYF
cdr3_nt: TGTGCCAGCAGTGTCCGAAGACAGGGATGGTTGCCCGAGCAGTACTTC

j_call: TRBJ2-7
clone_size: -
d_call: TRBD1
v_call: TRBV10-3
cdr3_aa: CAISGGRGLSYEQYF
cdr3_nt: TGTGCCATCAGTGGCGGCAGGGGGCTCTCCTATGAGCAGTACTTC

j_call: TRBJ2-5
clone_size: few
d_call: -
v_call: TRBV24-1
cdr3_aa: CAHRDFTETQYF
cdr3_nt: TGTGCTCACCGGGACTTTACGGAGACCCAGTACTTC

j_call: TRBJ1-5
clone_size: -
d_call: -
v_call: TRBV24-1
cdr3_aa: CATSDFNRDGYSNQPQHF
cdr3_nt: TGTGCCACCAGTGATTTCAATCGTGACGGCTATAGCAATCAGCCCCAGCATTTT

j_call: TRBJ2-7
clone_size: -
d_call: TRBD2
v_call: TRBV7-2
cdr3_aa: CASSFGLAGEQYF
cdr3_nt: TGTGCCAGCAGCTTCGGACTAGCGGGTGAGCAGTACTTC

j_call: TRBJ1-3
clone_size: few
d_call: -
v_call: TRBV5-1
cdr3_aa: CASSLAEGLRGNTIYF
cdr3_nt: TGCGCCAGCAGCTTGGCCGAAGGCCTCAGAGGAAACACCATATATTTT

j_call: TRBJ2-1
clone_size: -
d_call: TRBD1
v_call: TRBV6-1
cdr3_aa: CASRGGPQGDNEQFF
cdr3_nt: TGTGCCAGCAGGGGGGGACCACAGGGGGACAATGAGCAGTTCTTC

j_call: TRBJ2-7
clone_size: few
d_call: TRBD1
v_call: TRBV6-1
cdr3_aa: CASSDIGTGVHEQYF
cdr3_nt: TGTGCCAGCAGTGATATAGGGACAGGGGTCCACGAGCAGTACTTC

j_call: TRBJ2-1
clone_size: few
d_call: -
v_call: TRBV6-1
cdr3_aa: CASAGLWDEQFF
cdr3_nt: TGTGCCAGCGCGGGGCTATGGGATGAGCAGTTCTTC

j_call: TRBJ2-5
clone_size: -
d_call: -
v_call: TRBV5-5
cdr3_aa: CASSLRWSPQETQYF
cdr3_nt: TGTGCCAGCAGCTTGCGCTGGTCCCCCCAAGAGACCCAGTACTTC

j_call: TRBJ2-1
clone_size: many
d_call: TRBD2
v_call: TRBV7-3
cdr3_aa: CASSLGLSGYNEQFF
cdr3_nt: TGTGCCAGCAGCCTGGGACTATCGGGATACAATGAGCAGTTCTTC

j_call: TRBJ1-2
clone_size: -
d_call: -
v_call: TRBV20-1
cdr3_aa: CSTIKNGFSYTF
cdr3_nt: TGCAGCACCATAAAAAATGGGTTCAGCTACACCTTC

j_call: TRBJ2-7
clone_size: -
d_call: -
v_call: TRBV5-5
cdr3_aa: CASSLDQASYEQYF
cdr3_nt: TGTGCCAGCAGCTTGGACCAGGCCTCCTACGAGCAGTACTTC

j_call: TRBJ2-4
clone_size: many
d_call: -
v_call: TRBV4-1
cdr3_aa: CASSRPGQEILAKNIQYF
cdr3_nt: TGCGCCAGCAGCCGGCCAGGGCAGGAGATCTTAGCCAAAAACATTCAGTACTTC

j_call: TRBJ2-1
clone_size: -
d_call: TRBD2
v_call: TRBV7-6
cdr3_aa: CASSRGLAGGLEQFF
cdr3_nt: TGTGCCAGCAGCCGAGGACTAGCGGGGGGGCTGGAGCAGTTCTTC

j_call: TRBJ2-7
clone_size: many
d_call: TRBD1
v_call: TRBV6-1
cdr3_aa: CASRPGQGANSYEQYF
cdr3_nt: TGTGCCAGCAGACCGGGACAGGGGGCGAATTCCTACGAGCAGTACTTC

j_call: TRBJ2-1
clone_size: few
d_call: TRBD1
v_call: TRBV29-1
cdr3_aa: CSVEGTGSFYRDNGQFF
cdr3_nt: TGCAGCGTTGAGGGGACAGGTAGTTTTTATCGGGACAATGGGCAGTTCTTC

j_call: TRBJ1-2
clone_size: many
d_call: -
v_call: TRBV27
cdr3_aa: CASRGGESTYGYTF
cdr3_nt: TGTGCCAGTAGAGGGGGTGAGTCTACCTATGGCTACACCTTC

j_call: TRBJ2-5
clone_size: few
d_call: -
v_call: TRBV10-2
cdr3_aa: CASSSTSYISQETQYF
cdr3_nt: TGCGCCAGCAGTTCGACATCCTATATATCCCAAGAGACCCAGTACTTC

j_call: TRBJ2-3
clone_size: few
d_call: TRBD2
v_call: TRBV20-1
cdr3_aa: CSARGVTSGGADTQYF
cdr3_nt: TGCAGTGCTAGAGGCGTAACTAGCGGGGGGGCAGATACGCAGTATTTT

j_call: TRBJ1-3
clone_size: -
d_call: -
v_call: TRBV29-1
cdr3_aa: CSVEVGNTIYF
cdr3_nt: TGCAGCGTTGAAGTGGGAAACACCATATATTTT

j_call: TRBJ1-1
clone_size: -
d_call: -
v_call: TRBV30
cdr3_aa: CAWSLTPAGLNTEAFF
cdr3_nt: TGTGCCTGGAGCCTTACCCCGGCAGGCCTGAACACTGAAGCTTTCTTT

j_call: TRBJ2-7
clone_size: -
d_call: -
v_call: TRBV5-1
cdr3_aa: CASSLEGGYQQYF
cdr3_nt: TGCGCCAGCAGCTTGGAAGGGGGGTACCAGCAGTACTTC

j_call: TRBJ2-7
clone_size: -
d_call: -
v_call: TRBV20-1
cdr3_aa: CSALQGTDEQYF
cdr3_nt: TGCAGTGCATTACAGGGTACCGACGAGCAGTACTTC

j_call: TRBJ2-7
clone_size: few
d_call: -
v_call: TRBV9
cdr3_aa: CASALGSVGYEQYF
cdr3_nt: TGTGCCAGCGCCCTAGGGAGCGTAGGCTACGAGCAGTACTTC

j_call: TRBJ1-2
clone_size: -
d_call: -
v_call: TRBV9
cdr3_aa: CASSVDSFNYGYTF
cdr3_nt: TGTGCCAGCAGCGTAGACAGTTTTAACTATGGCTACACCTTC

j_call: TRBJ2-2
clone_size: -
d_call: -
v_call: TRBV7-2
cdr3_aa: CASSLAVDRNTGELFF
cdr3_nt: TGTGCCAGCAGCTTAGCCGTTGACAGAAACACCGGGGAGCTGTTTTTT

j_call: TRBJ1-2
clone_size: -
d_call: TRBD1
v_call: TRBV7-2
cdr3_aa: CASSLVTGTAQGYTF
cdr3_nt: TGTGCCAGCAGCTTAGTAACGGGGACAGCGCAAGGCTACACCTTC

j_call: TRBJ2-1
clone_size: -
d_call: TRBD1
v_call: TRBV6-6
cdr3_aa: CASSFDRVGNEQFF
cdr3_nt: TGTGCCAGCAGTTTCGACAGGGTGGGCAATGAGCAGTTCTTC

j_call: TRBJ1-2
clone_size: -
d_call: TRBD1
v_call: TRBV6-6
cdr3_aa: CASSYWTGPSGTF
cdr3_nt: TGTGCCAGCAGTTACTGGACAGGCCCGTCCGGCACCTTC

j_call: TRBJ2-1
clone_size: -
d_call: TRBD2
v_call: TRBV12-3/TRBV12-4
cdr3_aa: CASSPSGGISHEQFF
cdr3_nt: TGTGCCAGCAGTCCTAGCGGGGGGATCTCCCATGAGCAGTTCTTC

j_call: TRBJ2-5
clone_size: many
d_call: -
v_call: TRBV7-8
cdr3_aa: CASSSVRETQYF
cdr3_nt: TGTGCCAGCAGCTCGGTACGAGAGACCCAGTACTTC

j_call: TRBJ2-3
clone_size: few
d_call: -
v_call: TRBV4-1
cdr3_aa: CASSPFPDHTDTQYF
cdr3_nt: TGCGCCAGCAGCCCCTTTCCGGACCACACAGATACGCAGTATTTT

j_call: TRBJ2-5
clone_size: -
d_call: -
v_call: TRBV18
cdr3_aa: CASSGNTGFQAPYF
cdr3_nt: TGTGCCAGCTCAGGAAACACAGGGTTCCAAGCCCCGTACTTC

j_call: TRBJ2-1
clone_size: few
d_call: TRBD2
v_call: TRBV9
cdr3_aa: CASSSRSSGEAVEQFF
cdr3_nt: TGTGCCAGCAGCTCCCGATCTAGCGGGGAAGCGGTTGAGCAGTTCTTC